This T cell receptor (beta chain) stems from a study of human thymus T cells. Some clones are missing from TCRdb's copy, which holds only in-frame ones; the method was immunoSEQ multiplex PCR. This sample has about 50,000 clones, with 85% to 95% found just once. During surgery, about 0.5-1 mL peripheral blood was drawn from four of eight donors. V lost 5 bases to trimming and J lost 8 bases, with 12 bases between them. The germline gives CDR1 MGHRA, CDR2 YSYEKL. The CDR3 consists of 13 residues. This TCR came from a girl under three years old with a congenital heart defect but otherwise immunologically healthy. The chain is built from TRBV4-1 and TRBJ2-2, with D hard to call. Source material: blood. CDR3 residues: CASSGPGLGELFF. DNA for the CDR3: TGCGCCAGCAGCGGTCCAGGTTTAGGGGAGCTGTTTTTT.